The sequence of this T cell receptor beta chain was determined in a study of regulatory T cells in long-lasting Graves disease. Construction of TCR beta libraries relied on iRepertoire HTBI primers and on Arm-PCR targeting CDR3 regions. TCRdb recomputed calls from the multiplex PCR reads with MiXCR, one row per CDR3 protein. This table has hundreds of thousands of distinct CDR3 sequences, approximately 16% appearing once. Study conclusions and caveats: For persistent Graves' patients, TCR diversity was lower than for newly diagnosed ones. Persistent patients had a count of shared public clonotypes (around 2,500) that exceeded that of new patients (around 910).

Time point meaning: newly diagnosed GD, antithyroid drugs for less than 3 months. RNA extracted from PBMCs served as the sequencing template. The CDR3 consists of 14 residues. The germline gives CDR1 MGHRA, CDR2 YSYEKL. On this clonotype: Its antigen remains unknown. Compared with germline, one end of the junction differs, possibly owing to a read error.

These same records also appear under a second study, on T cells in Graves' hyperthyroidism and ophthalmopathy. Turning to that study: The definition of stable Graves' hyperthyroidism was no ophthalmopathy progression within 18 months. Appearing also in blood were most of the thyroid clonotypes expanded above 0.001.

This TCR derives from a middle-aged woman with Graves disease. This sample comprised peripheral blood mononuclear cells (PBMCs), obtained at new diagnosis, from a patient treated with antithyroid drugs. V and J are TRBV4-1 and TRBJ2-5; no clear D. CDR3 bases: TGTGCCAGCAGCCAAGATTCGGCCCAAGAGACCCGGTACTTC. Translating gives CASSQDSAQETRYF.